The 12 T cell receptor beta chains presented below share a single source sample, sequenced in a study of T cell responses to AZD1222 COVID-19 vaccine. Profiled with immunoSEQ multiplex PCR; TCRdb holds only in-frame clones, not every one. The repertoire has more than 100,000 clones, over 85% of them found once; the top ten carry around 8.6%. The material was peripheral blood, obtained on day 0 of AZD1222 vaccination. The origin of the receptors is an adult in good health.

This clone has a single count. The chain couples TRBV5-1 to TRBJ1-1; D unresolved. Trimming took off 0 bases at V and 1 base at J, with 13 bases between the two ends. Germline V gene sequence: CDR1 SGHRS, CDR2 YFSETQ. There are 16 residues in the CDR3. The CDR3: CASSLGPARRNTEAFF. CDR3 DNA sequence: TGCGCCAGCAGCTTGGGCCCCGCCAGACGGAACACTGAAGCTTTCTTT.

The CDR3 nucleotides read TGTGCCAGCAGTTTACGTCCGGGACTAGCGGACGAGCAGTACTTC. As protein: CASSLRPGLADEQYF. This chain uses TRBV27 with TRBJ2-7; 11 bases match TRBD2. CDR1 is MNHEY, CDR2 SMNVEV, per germline (reference sequence). After removal of 2 bases from V and 5 bases from J, the junction contained 5 bases not matched to a gene. This CDR3 comprises 15 residues.

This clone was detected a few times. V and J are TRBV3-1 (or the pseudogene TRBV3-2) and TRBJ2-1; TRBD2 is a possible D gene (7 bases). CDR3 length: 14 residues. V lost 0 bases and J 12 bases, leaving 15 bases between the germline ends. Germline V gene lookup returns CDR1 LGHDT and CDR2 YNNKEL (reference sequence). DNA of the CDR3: TGTGCCAGCAGCCAAGAGATAGCCGGGGGGCCGCAGTTCTTC. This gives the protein CASSQEIAGGPQFF.

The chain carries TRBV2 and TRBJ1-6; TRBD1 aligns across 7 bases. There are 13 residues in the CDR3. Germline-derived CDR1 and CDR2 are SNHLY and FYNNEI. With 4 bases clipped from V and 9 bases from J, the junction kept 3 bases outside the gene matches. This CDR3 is CASSGQGSSPLHF. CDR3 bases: TGTGCCAGCAGTGGACAGGGAAGTTCACCCCTCCACTTT.

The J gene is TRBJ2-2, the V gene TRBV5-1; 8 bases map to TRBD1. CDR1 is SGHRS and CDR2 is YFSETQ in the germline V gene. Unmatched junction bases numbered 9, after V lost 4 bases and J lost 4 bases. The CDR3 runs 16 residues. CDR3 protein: CASSNRQGFGTGELFF. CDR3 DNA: TGCGCCAGCAGCAACAGACAGGGGTTCGGCACCGGGGAGCTGTTTTTT.

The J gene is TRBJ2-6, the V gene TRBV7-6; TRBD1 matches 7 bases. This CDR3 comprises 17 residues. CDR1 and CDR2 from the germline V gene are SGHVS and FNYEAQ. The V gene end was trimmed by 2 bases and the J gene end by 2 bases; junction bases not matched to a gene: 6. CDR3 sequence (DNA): TGTGCCAGCAGCTTAAGACAGGGCGGAACTGGGGCCAACGTCCTGACTTTC. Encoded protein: CASSLRQGGTGANVLTF.

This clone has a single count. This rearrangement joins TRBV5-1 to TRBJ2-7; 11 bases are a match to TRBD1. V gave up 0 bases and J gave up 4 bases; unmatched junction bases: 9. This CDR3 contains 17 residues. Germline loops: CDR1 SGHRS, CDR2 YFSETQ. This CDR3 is CASSLGFPGTGGYEQYF. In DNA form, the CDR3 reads TGCGCCAGCAGCTTGGGCTTTCCTGGGACAGGGGGTTACGAGCAGTACTTC.

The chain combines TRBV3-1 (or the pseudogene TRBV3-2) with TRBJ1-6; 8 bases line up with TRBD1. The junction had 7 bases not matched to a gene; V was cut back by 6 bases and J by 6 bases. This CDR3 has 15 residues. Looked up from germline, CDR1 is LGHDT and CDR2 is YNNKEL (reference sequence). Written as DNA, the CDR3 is TGTGCCAGCAGACAGACAGGGGCCCCTAATTCACCCCTCCACTTT. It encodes CASRQTGAPNSPLHF.

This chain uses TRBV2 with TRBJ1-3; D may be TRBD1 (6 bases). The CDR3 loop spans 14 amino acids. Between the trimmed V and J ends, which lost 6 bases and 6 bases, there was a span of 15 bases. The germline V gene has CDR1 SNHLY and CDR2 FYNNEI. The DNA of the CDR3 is TGTGCCAGCAGGGAAAACAGGGAAAAAAACACCATATATTTT. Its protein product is CASRENREKNTIYF.

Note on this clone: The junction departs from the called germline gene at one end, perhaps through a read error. The CDR3 DNA is TGTGCCAGTACGGACAGATACACTGAGGCTTTCTTT. Translating gives CASTDRYTEAFF. J is TRBJ1-1 and V is TRBV19, with D possibly TRBD1 on 6 matching bases. The CDR3 is made up of 12 amino acids. Germline assignment: CDR1 LNHDA and CDR2 SQIVND (reference sequence). Full variable domain (missing parts from reference TRBV19 and TRBJ1-1): DGGITQSPKYLFRKEGQNVTLSCEQNLNHDAMYWYRQDPGQGLRLIYYSQIVNDFQKGDIAEGYSVSREKKESFPLTVTSAQKNPTAFYLCASTDRYTEAFFGQGTRLTVV.

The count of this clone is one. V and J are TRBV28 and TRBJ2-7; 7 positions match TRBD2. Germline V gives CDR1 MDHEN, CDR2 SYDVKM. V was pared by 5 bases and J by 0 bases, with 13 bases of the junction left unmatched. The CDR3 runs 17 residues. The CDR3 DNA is TGTGCCAGCAGTCCGATTCAGACTAGCAGAAGCTCCTACGAGCAGTACTTC. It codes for CASSPIQTSRSSYEQYF.

CDR3 loop: CASSPTPLGSSYGYTF. CDR3 bases: TGTGCCAGCAGCCCGACACCCCTTGGGTCATCCTATGGCTACACCTTC. The chain is built from TRBV3-1 (or the pseudogene TRBV3-2) and TRBJ1-2, with D unresolved. The CDR3 is 16 amino acids. V was clipped by 4 bases and J by 4 bases, with 19 bases between them. Germline V gene sequence: CDR1 LGHDT, CDR2 YNNKEL (reference sequence).